This T cell receptor (beta chain) was recovered during a study of T cell repertoires and HLA-DP antigens. Study-wide context: Sorted CD137+CD4+ samples averaged around 230 ng DNA; pre-culture CD4+ samples, about 1,200 ng. General study points: Sorted CD137+ clonality was 0.3 to 0.5 for both alloantigens, versus about 0.039 pre-culture.

The PCR primers covered 54 TRBV and 13 TRBJ segments. Sequencing was performed with immunoSEQ multiplex PCR; in TCRdb, only in-frame clones are kept and a portion is missing. The sample has almost 90,000 clones; more than 75% are singletons. On this clone itself: No antigen is known for it.

Per the germline V gene, CDR1 is SQVTM and CDR2 is ANQGSEA. V was pared by 3 bases and J by 9 bases, with 10 bases between. The CDR3 runs to 11 residues. This TCR was sampled from a man in his fifties in good health and CMV-seronegative. Sequencing was done on a sample of CD4+ T cells from PBMCs. The chain couples TRBV29-1 to TRBJ2-3; the D gene is possibly TRBD1 (5 bases). CDR3 DNA: TGCAGCGTTGACCAGGGCAGGACGCAGTATTTT. Amino acid sequence: CSVDQGRTQYF.